The sample holds one count of the clone carrying this T cell receptor (beta chain). Germline V gene data show CDR1 as LNHDA and CDR2 as SQIVND (reference sequence). V gave up 9 bases and J gave up 9 bases, with 15 bases separating them. The CDR3 extends over 12 amino acids. Terminally differentiated effector memory CD45RA+ cells were left out of the naive CD8 fraction, which was CD45RO-negative and positively selected for CCR7. The table came from immunoSEQ multiplex PCR; TCRdb's copy has only in-frame clones and leaves some out. The sample consists of roughly 2.1 million clones, just over 90% of them appearing once. This sample is part of a study of shared clonotypes between healthy human individuals.

Sequenced material: naive CD8+ T cells from PBMCs. The chain recombines TRBV19 with TRBJ1-5; D possibly corresponds to TRBD1 (5 bases). The receptor comes from a man younger than 35 in good health. Some clones in this sample may be carry-over from other donors' samples. CDR3 DNA: TGTGCCAGCGCTATCGGGGCCCTGCCCCAGCATTTT. Translating gives CASAIGALPQHF.